Presented here are 15 T cell receptor beta chains from one specimen sequenced in a study of blood T cell repertoires in COVID-19. Sequenced by immunoSEQ multiplex PCR; TCRdb stores in-frame clones only, minus some. The sample contains 95,000 to 110,000 clones, more than 80% of which appear only once. Sequences were obtained from peripheral blood. The source is a man aged 35-49 years with active or convalescent COVID-19.

The V call is TRBV9, the J call TRBJ2-1, with 8 bases matching TRBD2. The CDR3 length is 16 residues. The V gene's germline CDR1 is SGDLS and CDR2 YYNGEE. Trimming removed 3 bases from V and 6 bases from J; junction bases left unmatched: 11. For the CDR3, the DNA is TGTGCCAGCAGCGCAACCGGGACTAGAGGTCCCAATGAGCAGTTCTTC. Amino acids: CASSATGTRGPNEQFF.

The gene calls are TRBV9 and TRBJ2-4; tentative D call: TRBD1 (6 bases). The ends were cut back, 4 bases at V and 5 bases at J, with 16 bases in the middle. Germline CDR1 SGDLS, CDR2 YYNGEE. The CDR3 extends over 15 amino acids. The DNA for the CDR3 is TGTGCCAGCAGCCTTTTGGGGCAGGGGCAAAACATTCAGTACTTC. Encoded protein: CASSLLGQGQNIQYF.

The V call is TRBV25-1, the J call TRBJ2-7, with D possibly TRBD1 on 5 matching bases. Trimming took 8 bases from V and 4 from J, leaving 9 bases between them. CDR1 is MGHDK and CDR2 is SYGVNS in the germline V gene. The CDR3 is 11 residues long. As DNA, the CDR3 is TGTGCCAGCGCAGGGAAATACGAGCAGTACTTC. This codes for CASAGKYEQYF.

This rearrangement joins TRBV3-1 (or the pseudogene TRBV3-2) to TRBJ1-6; 10 bases are a match to TRBD1. The J segment lost 7 bases and the V segment lost 6 bases, leaving 6 bases of the junction unmatched. The CDR3 contains 15 residues. Looked up from germline, CDR1 is LGHDT and CDR2 is YNNKEL (reference sequence). CDR3 coding DNA: TGTGCCAGCAGTCAGCGACAGGGGGCAAATTCACCCCTCCACTTT. Residues: CASSQRQGANSPLHF.

The V call is TRBV10-3, the J call TRBJ2-3, with TRBD1 identical over 9 bases. CDR3 size: 13 residues. V gave up 11 bases and J gave up 0 bases; unmatched junction bases: 3. Per germline, CDR1 ENHRY and CDR2 SYGVKD. As DNA, the CDR3 is TGTGCCGTCGGACAGGGGAGCACAGATACGCAGTATTTT. It yields the protein CAVGQGSTDTQYF.

The chain has TRBV5-1 and TRBJ2-7; no clear D gene. V lost 4 bases to trimming and J lost 4 bases, with 6 bases between them. The CDR3 has 11 amino acids. The germline V gene encodes CDR1 SGHRS and CDR2 YFSETQ. CDR3 amino acids: CASSGGYEQYF. CDR3 in DNA: TGCGCCAGCAGCGGCGGATACGAGCAGTACTTC. The whole variable domain, filled in from reference TRBV5-1 and TRBJ2-7, reads KAGVTQTPRYLIKTRGQQVTLSCSPISGHRSVSWYQQTPGQGLQFLFEYFSETQRNKGNFPGRFSGRQFSNSRSEMNVSTLELGDSALYLCASSGGYEQYFGPGTRLTVT.

In this sample, this clone turned up a few times. This specimen includes other DNA sequences encoding the same CDR3. The chain has TRBV10-3 and TRBJ2-7; D possibly corresponds to TRBD2 (6 bases). CDR3 length: 15 amino acids. Germline lookup yields CDR1 ENHRY and CDR2 SYGVKD. Trimming removed 0 bases at V and 2 bases at J, with 11 bases between. The CDR3 loop is CAISESGGSAYEQYF. The CDR3 DNA follows: TGTGCCATCAGTGAGTCAGGAGGGAGTGCCTACGAGCAGTACTTC.

The count of this clone is one. This sample includes further DNA sequences coding for the same CDR3. The J gene is TRBJ2-3, the V gene TRBV7-3; no firm D call. The CDR3 consists of 14 residues. Germline V gives CDR1 SGHTA, CDR2 FQGTGA. The V and J ends lost 5 bases and 6 bases respectively, with 15 bases between them. CDR3 in amino acids: CASSPGLGGDTQYF. The CDR3 DNA reads TGTGCCAGCAGCCCCGGGTTGGGTGGGGATACGCAGTATTTT.

The rearrangement uses TRBV7-8 and TRBJ2-3; D is ambiguous. The CDR3 has 14 residues. Germline CDR1 is SGHVS and CDR2 is FQNEAQ. Trimming pared 1 base from V and 3 bases from J, leaving 8 bases between. CDR3 in amino acids: CASSLGRSTDTQYF. In nucleotides, the CDR3 is TGTGCCAGCAGCTTAGGGAGATCGACAGATACGCAGTATTTT.

The J gene is TRBJ2-2, the V gene TRBV6-5, with a possible D match to TRBD1 (5 bases). This CDR3 contains 14 residues. Trimming pared 2 bases from V and 4 bases from J, leaving 8 bases between. The germline gives CDR1 MNHEY, CDR2 SVGAGI. CDR3 nucleotide sequence: TGTGCCAGCAGTTACCAGGGCGGCACCGGGGAGCTGTTTTTT. It yields the protein CASSYQGGTGELFF.

This chain links TRBV19 with TRBJ2-5; 8 nucleotides line up with TRBD2. The CDR3 is 15 amino acids. Germline assignment: CDR1 LNHDA and CDR2 SQIVND (reference sequence). J gave up 4 bases and V 7 bases, and 11 bases lay outside the gene matches. CDR3 sequence reads: CASTKSGTRLETQYF. Written as DNA, the CDR3 is TGTGCCAGTACAAAATCCGGGACTAGATTAGAGACCCAGTACTTC.

V and J are TRBV5-5 and TRBJ2-1; tentative D call: TRBD1 (6 bases). Germline V gene data show CDR1 as SGHKS and CDR2 as YYEKEE (reference sequence). V was pared by 0 bases and J by 7 bases, with 11 bases between. The CDR3 extends over 14 amino acids. The CDR3 region is CASSLADTGNEQFF. The DNA for the CDR3 is TGTGCCAGCAGCTTGGCCGATACAGGGAATGAGCAGTTCTTC.

V gene TRBV7-3 combines with J gene TRBJ2-1; 12 nucleotides line up with TRBD2. Germline CDR1 reads SGHTA; CDR2 reads FQGTGA. V shed 3 bases and J 9 bases; nucleotides not matched to a gene: 3. The CDR3 contains 14 residues. The CDR3 region is CASSLTSGRAEQFF. In DNA form, the CDR3 reads TGTGCCAGCAGCTTGACTAGCGGGAGAGCTGAGCAGTTCTTC.

This chain links TRBV6-5 with TRBJ1-2; weak D call: TRBD1 (5 bases). V gave up 5 bases and J gave up 2 bases, with 12 bases separating them. Germline loops: CDR1 MNHEY, CDR2 SVGAGI. This CDR3 comprises 14 residues. The CDR3 DNA reads as TGTGCCAGCAGTCTCGACAGTTCCAACTATGGCTACACCTTC. Its protein is CASSLDSSNYGYTF.

The V call is TRBV4-2, the J call TRBJ2-3; TRBD2 matches 11 bases. The CDR3 is 14 residues long. Germline V gene sequence: CDR1 LGHNA, CDR2 YNFKEQ. Unmatched junction bases numbered 6, after V lost 6 bases and J lost 7 bases. Written as DNA, the CDR3 is TGTGCCAGCAGGATAGCGGGAGGGACTTATACGCAGTATTTT. It specifies CASRIAGGTYTQYF.